This T cell receptor beta chain was identified during a study of cytomegalovirus exposure and HLA in healthy donors. Study conclusions and caveats: Presence/absence analyses took donor sequencing depth as roughly uniform. In vitro testing confirmed a few CMV-associated chains as specific for CMV antigens. TRBV6-2, TRBV6-3 and other indistinguishable V segments were excluded. The majority of CMV-associated TCR beta chains were reported as apparently HLA-restricted in a later analysis.

As to this clone: The antigen is not known.

The PCR contained 60 Vbeta and 13 Jbeta primers. The assay was immunoSEQ multiplex PCR, and TCRdb's table has in-frame clones only and misses some. The sample holds 110,000 to 150,000 clones, roughly 68% seen once. This CDR3 has 15 amino acids. V gave up 4 bases and J gave up 1 base, with 14 bases separating them. The germline V gene has CDR1 KGHSH and CDR2 LQKENI. The specimen sequenced was PBMCs. This TCR was sampled from a man between 60 and 70 years old in good health and CMV-seronegative. V usage is TRBV18 and J usage is TRBJ2-7; weak D call: TRBD2 (6 bases). Written as DNA, the CDR3 is TGTGCCAGCTCACGGCCTGGGACTGATTCCTACGAGCAGTACTTC. It encodes CASSRPGTDSYEQYF.